Below are 4 T cell receptor beta chains sequenced from a single sample in a study of T cell changes during pregnancy in multiple sclerosis. The method was immunoSEQ multiplex PCR; TCRdb's version includes in-frame clones alone and lacks a portion of them. The sample includes tens of thousands of clones, just over 90% of them seen just once. This specimen consisted of peripheral blood, obtained before pregnancy. Receptors were obtained from a female donor with multiple sclerosis, enrolled in a pregnancy study.

In its sample, this clone was seen once. The CDR3: CASRNGGSYEQYF. CDR3 DNA: TGTGCCAGCAGAAACGGGGGCTCCTACGAGCAGTACTTC. V is TRBV6-5 and J is TRBJ2-7; D possibly corresponds to TRBD2 (6 bases). The CDR3 spans 13 residues. Per germline, CDR1 MNHEY and CDR2 SVGAGI. The ends were cut back, 6 bases at V and 0 bases at J, with 9 bases in the middle.

The CDR3 sequence: CAWSFTGGKGRSPLHF. CDR3 in DNA: TGTGCCTGGAGTTTCACAGGGGGTAAAGGGCGTTCACCCCTCCACTTT. The chain has TRBV30 and TRBJ1-6; TRBD1 matches at 8 bases. Trimming at V came to 2 bases and at J to 9 bases, leaving 12 bases not matched to a gene. Germline V CDR1 and CDR2: GTSNPN, SVGIG (reference sequence). The CDR3 extends over 16 amino acids.

This chain links TRBV14 with TRBJ2-1, with 9 bases identical to TRBD1. Germline trimming cut 0 bases from V and 4 bases from J; bases unmatched to any gene: 10. The CDR3 length is 18 residues. Germline-derived CDR1 and CDR2 are SGHDN and FVKESK. Here the CDR3 reads CASSQEDPDRGLYNEQFF. The CDR3 DNA follows: TGTGCCAGCAGCCAAGAAGATCCTGACAGGGGGTTGTACAATGAGCAGTTCTTC.

This clone was detected only once. This sequence joins TRBV5-1 and TRBJ2-7; 9 positions agree with TRBD2. The CDR3 is 15 residues long. The germline V gene has CDR1 SGHRS and CDR2 YFSETQ. V shed 0 bases and J 3 bases; nucleotides not matched to a gene: 4. Here the CDR3 reads CASSLVASGVYEQYF. The DNA for the CDR3 is TGCGCCAGCAGCTTGGTGGCTAGCGGGGTCTACGAGCAGTACTTC.